These 8 T cell receptor beta chains share one sample of origin, sequenced in a study of T cell responses to AZD1222 COVID-19 vaccine. Measured with immunoSEQ multiplex PCR; TCRdb has only the in-frame clones, and not every one. The sample lists 60,000 to 85,000 clones, around 86% occurring once. Source: peripheral blood, taken 28 days after the second AZD1222 dose. Source of these receptors: an adult who received the AZD1222 COVID-19 vaccine.

V is TRBV9 and J is TRBJ2-3, with a tentative D call TRBD1 (6 bases). This CDR3 region has 17 residues. Trimming shortened V by 3 bases and J by 2 bases, and 19 bases separated the two germline ends. Germline loops: CDR1 SGDLS, CDR2 YYNGEE. Here the CDR3 reads CASSAGPRDTPTDTQYF. The CDR3 DNA reads as TGTGCCAGCAGCGCAGGTCCAAGGGACACCCCCACAGATACGCAGTATTTT.

This clone was recorded a few times. The chain recombines TRBV30 with TRBJ1-2; no firm D call. The CDR3 has 13 residues. Germline loops: CDR1 GTSNPN, CDR2 SVGIG (reference sequence). With 3 bases removed from V and 4 bases from J, the gap between germline ends came to 12 bases. In DNA form, the CDR3 reads TGTGCCTGGAGATCCGGGATTAGCTATGGCTACACCTTC. Translation: CAWRSGISYGYTF.

The CDR3 DNA reads TGCGCCAGCAGCTTTGGAAGGGAGGGCCAAGAGACCCAGTACTTC. Protein sequence: CASSFGREGQETQYF. The chain couples TRBV5-1 to TRBJ2-5; 7 nucleotides agree with TRBD2. Germline trimming cut 2 bases from V and 1 base from J; bases unmatched to any gene: 5. The CDR3 is 15 amino acids. Germline V gene lookup returns CDR1 SGHRS and CDR2 YFSETQ. Using reference TRBV5-1 and TRBJ2-5 for the parts outside the CDR3, the full variable domain is KAGVTQTPRYLIKTRGQQVTLSCSPISGHRSVSWYQQTPGQGLQFLFEYFSETQRNKGNFPGRFSGRQFSNSRSEMNVSTLELGDSALYLCASSFGREGQETQYFGPGTRLLVL.

The chain combines TRBV5-1 with TRBJ2-2, with D unclear. CDR3 length: 18 residues. The germline V gene has CDR1 SGHRS and CDR2 YFSETQ. Trimming shortened V by 1 base and J by 4 bases, and 20 bases separated the two germline ends. Here the CDR3 DNA reads TGCGCCAGCAGCTTGCTTGGTGTGGTCCCCCGTCGCACCGGGGAGCTGTTTTTT. Its translation: CASSLLGVVPRRTGELFF.

The chain has TRBV21-1 and TRBJ1-1; the DNA was not used to check the table's D call, TRBD1. TRBV21-1 is a pseudogene. The length of the CDR3 is 16 residues. CDR3 sequence reads: CASSNLQGPPNTEAFF. As DNA, the CDR3 is TGTGCCAGCAGCAACCTACAGGGGCCCCCGAACACTGAAGCTTTCTTT.

This sequence joins TRBV6-5 and TRBJ2-7; D is possibly TRBD1 (6 bases). Trimming shortened V by 0 bases and J by 6 bases, and 12 bases separated the two germline ends. Per germline, CDR1 MNHEY and CDR2 SVGAGI. The CDR3 has 14 amino acids. In DNA, the CDR3 is TGTGCCAGCAGTTACTCTGGAGAAGGGGGCGAGCAGTACTTC. Amino acids: CASSYSGEGGEQYF.

The genes are TRBV30 and TRBJ1-5; tentatively, D is TRBD1 (6 bases). Germline values: CDR1 GTSNPN, CDR2 SVGIG (reference sequence). With 1 base removed from V and 7 bases from J, the gap between germline ends came to 17 bases. This CDR3 contains 15 residues. Here the CDR3 reads CAWSAGHQEWQPQHF. The DNA for the CDR3 is TGTGCCTGGAGTGCGGGACACCAAGAATGGCAGCCCCAGCATTTT.

This chain connects TRBV9 to TRBJ2-1; 7 bases agree with TRBD2. This CDR3 is built from 16 residues. The germline CDR1 and CDR2 sequences are SGDLS and YYNGEE. The junction had 8 bases not matched to a gene; V was cut back by 0 bases and J by 5 bases. This CDR3 reads CASSVGQLANDNEQFF. The CDR3 DNA is TGTGCCAGCAGCGTAGGGCAACTAGCGAACGACAATGAGCAGTTCTTC.